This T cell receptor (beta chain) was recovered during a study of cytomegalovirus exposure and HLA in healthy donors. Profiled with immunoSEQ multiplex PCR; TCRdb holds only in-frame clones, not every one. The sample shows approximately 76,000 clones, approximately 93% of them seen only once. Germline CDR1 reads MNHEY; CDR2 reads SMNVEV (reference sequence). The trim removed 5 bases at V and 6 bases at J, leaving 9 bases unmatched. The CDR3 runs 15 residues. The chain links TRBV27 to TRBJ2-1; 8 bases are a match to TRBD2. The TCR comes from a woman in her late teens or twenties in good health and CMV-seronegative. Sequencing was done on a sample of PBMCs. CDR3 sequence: CASSLSPTSVNEQFF. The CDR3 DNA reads TGTGCCAGCAGTCTGTCCCCGACTAGCGTCAATGAGCAGTTCTTC.